A single sample is the source of the 2 T cell receptor beta chains below, sequenced in a study of shared clonotypes between healthy human individuals. Assay used: immunoSEQ multiplex PCR; TCRdb lists only in-frame clones, some missing. The profile covers 300,000 to 400,000 clones, with about 74% appearing a single time and 10% taken by the ten largest. Input material: memory CD4+ T cells sorted from blood. The subset denotes: CD45RA-negative fraction. Source of these receptors: a man between 25 and 39 years old in good health.

This chain links TRBV7-9 with TRBJ2-4; 8 bases agree with TRBD1. The CDR3 contains 16 residues. Trimming at V came to 5 bases and at J to 5 bases, leaving 11 bases not matched to a gene. The germline V gene has CDR1 SEHNR and CDR2 FQNEAQ (reference sequence). The DNA of the CDR3 is TGTGCCAGCAGCGACCAGGGGGCTGGAGTTCAAAACATTCAGTACTTC. It encodes CASSDQGAGVQNIQYF.

The gene calls are TRBV9 and TRBJ2-5; no firm D call. This CDR3 is 13 amino acids long. Trimming took 4 bases from V and 1 from J, leaving 8 bases between them. Germline V gives CDR1 SGDLS, CDR2 YYNGEE. The CDR3 protein is CASSLGSQETQYF. The CDR3 DNA reads TGTGCCAGCAGCTTGGGCAGCCAAGAGACCCAGTACTTC. The full variable domain, its missing parts supplied by reference TRBV9 and TRBJ2-5, is DSGVTQTPKHLITATGQRVTLRCSPRSGDLSVYWYQQSLDQGLQFLIQYYNGEERAKGNILERFSAQQFPDLHSELNLSSLELGDSALYFCASSLGSQETQYFGPGTRLLVL.